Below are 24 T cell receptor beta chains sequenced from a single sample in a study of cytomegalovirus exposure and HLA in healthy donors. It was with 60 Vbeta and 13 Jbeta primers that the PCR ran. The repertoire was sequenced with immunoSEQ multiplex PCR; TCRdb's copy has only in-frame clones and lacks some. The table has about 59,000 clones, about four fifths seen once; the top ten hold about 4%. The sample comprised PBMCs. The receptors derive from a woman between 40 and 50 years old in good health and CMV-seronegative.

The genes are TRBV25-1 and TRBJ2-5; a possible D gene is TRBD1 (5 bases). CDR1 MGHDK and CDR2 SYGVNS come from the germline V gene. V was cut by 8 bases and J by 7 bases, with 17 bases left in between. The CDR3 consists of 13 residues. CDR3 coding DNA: TGTGCCAGCGCCCAGGGTTTATGGGGGACCCAGTACTTC. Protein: CASAQGLWGTQYF.

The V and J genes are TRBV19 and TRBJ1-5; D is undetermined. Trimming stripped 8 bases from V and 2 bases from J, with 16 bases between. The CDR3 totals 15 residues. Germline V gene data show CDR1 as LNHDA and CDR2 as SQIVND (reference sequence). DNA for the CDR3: TGTGCCAGTCCAAATTCCAATAGTGGCAATCAGCCCCAGCATTTT. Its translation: CASPNSNSGNQPQHF.

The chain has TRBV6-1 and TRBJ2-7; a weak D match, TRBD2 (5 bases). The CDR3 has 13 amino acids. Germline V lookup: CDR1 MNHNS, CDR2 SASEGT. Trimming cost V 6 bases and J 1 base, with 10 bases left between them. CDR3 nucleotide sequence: TGTGCCAGCAGATGGAGCGGATCCTACGAGCAGTACTTC. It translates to CASRWSGSYEQYF.

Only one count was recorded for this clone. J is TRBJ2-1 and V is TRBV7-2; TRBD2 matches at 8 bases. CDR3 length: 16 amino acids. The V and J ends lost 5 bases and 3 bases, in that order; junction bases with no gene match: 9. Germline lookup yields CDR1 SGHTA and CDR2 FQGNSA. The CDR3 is CASSLMAGGYYNEQFF. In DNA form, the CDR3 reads TGTGCCAGCAGCCTCATGGCGGGAGGTTACTACAATGAGCAGTTCTTC.

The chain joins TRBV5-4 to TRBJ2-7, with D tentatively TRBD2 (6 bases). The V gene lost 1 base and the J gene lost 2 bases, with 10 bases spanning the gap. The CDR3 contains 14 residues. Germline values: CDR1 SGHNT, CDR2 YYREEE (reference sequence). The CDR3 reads CASSLPGATYEQYF. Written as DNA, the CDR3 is TGTGCCAGCAGCTTGCCGGGAGCGACCTACGAGCAGTACTTC.

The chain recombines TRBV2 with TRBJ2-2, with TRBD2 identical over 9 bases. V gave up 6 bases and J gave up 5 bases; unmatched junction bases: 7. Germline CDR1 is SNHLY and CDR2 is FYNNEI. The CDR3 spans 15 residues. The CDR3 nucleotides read TGTGCCAGCAGCCGACTAGCGGTAGAGACCGGGGAGCTGTTTTTT. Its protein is CASSRLAVETGELFF.

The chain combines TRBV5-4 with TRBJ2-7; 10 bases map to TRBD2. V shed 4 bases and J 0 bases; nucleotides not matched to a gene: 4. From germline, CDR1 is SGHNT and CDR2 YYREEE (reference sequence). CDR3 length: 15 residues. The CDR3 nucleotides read TGTGCCAGCAGCATTACTAGCGGGATCTCCTACGAGCAGTACTTC. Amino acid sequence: CASSITSGISYEQYF.

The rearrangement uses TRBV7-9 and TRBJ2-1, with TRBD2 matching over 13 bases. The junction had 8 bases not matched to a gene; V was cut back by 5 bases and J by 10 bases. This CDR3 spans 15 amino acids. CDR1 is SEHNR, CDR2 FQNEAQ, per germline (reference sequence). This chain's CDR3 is CASSRTSGSLREQFF. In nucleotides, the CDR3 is TGTGCCAGCAGCAGGACTAGCGGGAGTCTGAGAGAGCAGTTCTTC.

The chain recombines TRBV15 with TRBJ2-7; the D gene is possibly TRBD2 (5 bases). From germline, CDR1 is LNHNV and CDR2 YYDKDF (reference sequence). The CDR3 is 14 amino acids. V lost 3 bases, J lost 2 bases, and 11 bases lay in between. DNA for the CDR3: TGTGCCACCAGCAGGCCCACTAGGGCCTACGAGCAGTACTTC. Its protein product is CATSRPTRAYEQYF.

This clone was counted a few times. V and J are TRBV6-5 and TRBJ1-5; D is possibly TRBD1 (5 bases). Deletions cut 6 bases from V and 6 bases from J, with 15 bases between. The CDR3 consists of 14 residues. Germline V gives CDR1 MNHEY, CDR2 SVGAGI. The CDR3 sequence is CASSSGGAGQPQHF. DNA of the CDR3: TGTGCCAGCAGCTCGGGGGGAGCGGGTCAGCCCCAGCATTTT.

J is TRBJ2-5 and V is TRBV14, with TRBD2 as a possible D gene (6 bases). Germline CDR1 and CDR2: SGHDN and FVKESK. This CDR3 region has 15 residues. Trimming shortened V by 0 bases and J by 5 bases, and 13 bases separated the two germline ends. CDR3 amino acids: CASSQDPRGGETQYF. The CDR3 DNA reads TGTGCCAGCAGCCAAGATCCGCGGGGTGGGGAGACCCAGTACTTC. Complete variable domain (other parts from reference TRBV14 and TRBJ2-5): EAGVTQFPSHSVIEKGQTVTLRCDPISGHDNLYWYRRVMGKEIKFLLHFVKESKQDESGMPNNRFLAERTGGTYSTLKVQPAELEDSGVYFCASSQDPRGGETQYFGPGTRLLVL.

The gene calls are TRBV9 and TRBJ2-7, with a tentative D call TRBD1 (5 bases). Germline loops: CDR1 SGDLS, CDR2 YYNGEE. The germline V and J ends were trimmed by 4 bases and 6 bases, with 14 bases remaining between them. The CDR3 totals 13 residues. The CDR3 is CASSPPRAGEQYF. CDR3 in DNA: TGTGCCAGCAGCCCCCCCAGGGCCGGCGAGCAGTACTTC. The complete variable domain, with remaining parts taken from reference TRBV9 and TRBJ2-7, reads DSGVTQTPKHLITATGQRVTLRCSPRSGDLSVYWYQQSLDQGLQFLIQYYNGEERAKGNILERFSAQQFPDLHSELNLSSLELGDSALYFCASSPPRAGEQYFGPGTRLTVT.

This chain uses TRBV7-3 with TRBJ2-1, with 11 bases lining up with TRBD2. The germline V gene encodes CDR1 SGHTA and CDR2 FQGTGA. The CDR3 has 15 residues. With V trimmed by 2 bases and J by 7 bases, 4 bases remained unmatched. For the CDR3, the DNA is TGTGCCAGCAGCTTATGGACTAGCGGGCGTAATGAGCAGTTCTTC. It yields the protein CASSLWTSGRNEQFF. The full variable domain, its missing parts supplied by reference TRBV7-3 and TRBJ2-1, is GAGVSQTPSNKVTEKGKYVELRCDPISGHTALYWYRQSLGQGPEFLIYFQGTGAADDSGLPNDRFFAVRPEGSVSTLKIQRTERGDSAVYLCASSLWTSGRNEQFFGPGTRLTVL.

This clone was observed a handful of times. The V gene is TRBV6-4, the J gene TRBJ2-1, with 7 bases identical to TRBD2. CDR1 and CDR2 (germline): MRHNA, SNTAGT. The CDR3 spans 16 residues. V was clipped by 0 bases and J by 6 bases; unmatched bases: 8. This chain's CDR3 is CASSDSGGSGPNEQFF. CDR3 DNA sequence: TGTGCCAGCAGTGACTCGGGCGGGAGCGGCCCCAATGAGCAGTTCTTC.

The CDR3 sequence is CASRGQGGGTEAFF. The CDR3 nucleotides are TGTGCCAGCAGGGGACAGGGAGGAGGGACTGAAGCTTTCTTT. V usage is TRBV9 and J usage is TRBJ1-1, with 9 bases aligning to TRBD1. The V gene end was trimmed by 5 bases and the J gene end by 5 bases; junction bases not matched to a gene: 7. The germline V gene encodes CDR1 SGDLS and CDR2 YYNGEE. The CDR3 loop spans 14 amino acids.

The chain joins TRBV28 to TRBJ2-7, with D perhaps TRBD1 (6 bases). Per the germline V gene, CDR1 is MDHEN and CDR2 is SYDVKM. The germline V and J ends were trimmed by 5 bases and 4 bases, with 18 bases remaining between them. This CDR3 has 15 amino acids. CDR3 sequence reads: CASSLQGMVSYEQYF. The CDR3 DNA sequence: TGTGCCAGCAGTCTACAGGGTATGGTGTCGTACGAGCAGTACTTC.

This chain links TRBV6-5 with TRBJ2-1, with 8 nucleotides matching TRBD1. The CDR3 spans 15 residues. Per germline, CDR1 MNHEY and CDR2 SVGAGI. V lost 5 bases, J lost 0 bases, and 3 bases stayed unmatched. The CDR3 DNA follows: TGTGCCAGCAGTCGACAGGGGAGCTCCTACAATGAGCAGTTCTTC. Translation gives CASSRQGSSYNEQFF.

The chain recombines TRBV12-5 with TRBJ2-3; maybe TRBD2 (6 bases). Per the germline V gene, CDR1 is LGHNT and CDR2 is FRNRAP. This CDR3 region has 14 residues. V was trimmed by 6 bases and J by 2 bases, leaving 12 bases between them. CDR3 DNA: TGTGCTAGTGGACGGGGACTCAACACAGATACGCAGTATTTT. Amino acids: CASGRGLNTDTQYF.

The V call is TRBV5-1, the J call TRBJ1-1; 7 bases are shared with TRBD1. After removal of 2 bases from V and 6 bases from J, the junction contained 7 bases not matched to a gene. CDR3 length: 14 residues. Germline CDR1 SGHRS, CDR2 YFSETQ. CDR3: CASSFNRGSSEAFF. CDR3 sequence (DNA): TGCGCCAGCAGCTTTAACAGGGGTAGCTCTGAAGCTTTCTTT.

CDR3 nucleotide sequence: TGTGCCAGCAGCAACAGGATCGAGCAGTACTTC. Residues: CASSNRIEQYF. The V gene is TRBV2, the J gene TRBJ2-7; TRBD1 might be the D (5 bases). V was shortened by 6 bases and J by 6 bases, with 9 bases between the two germline ends. Germline V gene data show CDR1 as SNHLY and CDR2 as FYNNEI. The CDR3 loop spans 11 amino acids.

CDR3: CASSIKAGTREQYF. The CDR3 DNA is TGTGCCAGTAGTATAAAAGCGGGAACGCGCGAGCAGTACTTC. The rearrangement links TRBV19 to TRBJ2-7; 7 nucleotides line up with TRBD2. The CDR3 is 14 amino acids. V dropped 2 bases and J dropped 6; count of bases not matched to a gene: 7. In germline, CDR1 is LNHDA, CDR2 SQIVND (reference sequence). Full variable domain (remainder filled in from reference TRBV19 and TRBJ2-7): DGGITQSPKYLFRKEGQNVTLSCEQNLNHDAMYWYRQDPGQGLRLIYYSQIVNDFQKGDIAEGYSVSREKKESFPLTVTSAQKNPTAFYLCASSIKAGTREQYFGPGTRLTVT.

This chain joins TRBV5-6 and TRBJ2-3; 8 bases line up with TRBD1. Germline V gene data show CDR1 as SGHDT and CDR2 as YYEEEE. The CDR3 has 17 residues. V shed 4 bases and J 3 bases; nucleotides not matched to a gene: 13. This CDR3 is CASSPGTGRAGTDTQYF. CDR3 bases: TGTGCCAGCAGCCCCGGGACAGGTCGTGCAGGTACAGATACGCAGTATTTT.

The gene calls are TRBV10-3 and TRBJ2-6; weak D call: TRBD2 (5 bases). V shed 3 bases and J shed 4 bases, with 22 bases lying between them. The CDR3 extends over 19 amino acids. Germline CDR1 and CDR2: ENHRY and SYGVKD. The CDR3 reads CAISEWTHRRVGGANVLTF. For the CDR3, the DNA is TGTGCCATCAGTGAATGGACTCACCGTCGGGTGGGAGGGGCCAACGTCCTGACTTTC.

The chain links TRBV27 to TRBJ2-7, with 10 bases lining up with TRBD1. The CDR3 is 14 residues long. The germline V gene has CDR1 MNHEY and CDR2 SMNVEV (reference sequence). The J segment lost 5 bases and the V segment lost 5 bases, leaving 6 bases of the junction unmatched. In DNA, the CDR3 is TGTGCCAGCAGTCCTCTCGGGACAGGGGACGAGCAGTACTTC. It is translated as CASSPLGTGDEQYF.